This passage covers 5 T cell receptor beta chains from one sample sequenced in a study of blood T cell repertoires in COVID-19. The method was immunoSEQ multiplex PCR; TCRdb's version includes in-frame clones alone and lacks a portion of them. The data contain roughly 350,000 clones, about 85% of them singletons. The material sequenced was peripheral blood. The receptors shown here come from a woman in her late teens or twenties with acute or convalescent COVID-19.

The chain recombines TRBV5-6 with TRBJ2-3, with D unclear. Trimming shortened V by 0 bases and J by 0 bases, and 8 bases separated the two germline ends. The CDR3 is 15 amino acids. Germline CDR1 and CDR2: SGHDT and YYEEEE. The CDR3 region has the DNA TGTGCCAGCAGCTTGGCCGGTGTTAGCACAGATACGCAGTATTTT. Its translation is CASSLAGVSTDTQYF.

The chain combines TRBV3-1 (or the pseudogene TRBV3-2) with TRBJ2-1; D is possibly TRBD1 (6 bases). From germline, CDR1 is LGHDT and CDR2 YNNKEL (reference sequence). V was shortened by 2 bases and J by 7 bases, with 12 bases between the two germline ends. The CDR3 runs to 14 residues. In DNA, the CDR3 is TGTGCCAGCAGCCAAAGGGACATTGAAAATGAGCAGTTCTTC. Amino acid sequence: CASSQRDIENEQFF.

The chain recombines TRBV6-5 with TRBJ1-1; D might be TRBD1 (6 bases). The germline V gene encodes CDR1 MNHEY and CDR2 SVGAGI. This CDR3 has 11 residues. V lost 5 bases and J 10 bases, leaving 11 bases between the germline ends. In DNA, the CDR3 is TGTGCCAGCAGTATCAGGGGTTTAGCTTTCTTT. The encoded protein is CASSIRGLAFF.

This clone was observed a few times. The rearrangement uses TRBV5-8 and TRBJ2-3; D is perhaps TRBD1 (6 bases). V was trimmed by 5 bases and J by 0 bases, leaving 13 bases between them. Germline V gives CDR1 SGHTS, CDR2 YDEGEE. The CDR3 is 15 residues long. The CDR3: CASRPDSPSTDTQYF. The CDR3 DNA sequence: TGTGCCAGCAGGCCGGACAGCCCTAGCACAGATACGCAGTATTTT.

This sequence joins TRBV7-3 and TRBJ1-2; perhaps TRBD1 as D (6 bases). The V gene's germline CDR1 is SGHTA and CDR2 FQGTGA. This CDR3 spans 13 amino acids. The ends were cut back, 3 bases at V and 3 bases at J, with 8 bases in the middle. The CDR3 nucleotides are TGTGCCAGCAGCTTGGGACAAGACTATGGCTACACCTTC. Encoded protein: CASSLGQDYGYTF.